Shown below are 7 T cell receptor beta chains from a single sample sequenced in a study of CD8 T cells in Susac syndrome. The RNA input was roughly 0.45 to 1 ug, and it was reverse transcribed with random hexamers. Using its own MiXCR run on the immunoSEQ multiplex PCR reads, TCRdb lists one record per CDR3 protein. Counted here are about 430,000 distinct CDR3 sequences, approximately 85% occurring once; the ten biggest clones make up roughly 0.11%. The material sequenced was CD8+ T cells from PBMCs. Every receptor here comes from a human donor with multiple sclerosis.

This chain joins TRBV5-4 and TRBJ1-1, with TRBD1 as a possible D gene (6 bases). This CDR3 has 16 residues. V was trimmed by 6 bases and J by 6 bases, leaving 24 bases between them. Germline values: CDR1 SGHNT, CDR2 YYREEE (reference sequence). CDR3 protein: CASTTTPVTGGAEAFF. CDR3 bases: TGTGCCAGCACCACCACCCCTGTGACAGGCGGGGCTGAAGCTTTCTTT.

This clonotype was counted only a few times. This chain uses TRBV7-9 with TRBJ2-5; D is possibly TRBD2 (6 bases). Germline V gene sequence: CDR1 SEHNR, CDR2 FQNEAQ (reference sequence). Trimming stripped 1 base from V and 3 bases from J, with 9 bases between. This CDR3 region has 14 residues. The CDR3 DNA reads TGTGCCAGCAGCTTAGGATGGGGGGAAGAGACCCAGTACTTC. This encodes CASSLGWGEETQYF. Based on the CDR3 plus reference TRBV7-9 and TRBJ2-5, the full variable domain is DTGVSQNPRHKITKRGQNVTFRCDPISEHNRLYWYRQTLGQGPEFLTYFQNEAQLEKSRLLSDRFSAERPKGSFSTLEIQRTEQGDSAMYLCASSLGWGEETQYFGPGTRLLVL.

The chain carries TRBV28 and TRBJ1-4, with D possibly TRBD1 on 5 matching bases. The V gene lost 2 bases and the J gene lost 7 bases, with 17 bases spanning the gap. CDR1 and CDR2 (germline): MDHEN, SYDVKM. CDR3 size: 16 residues. The DNA for the CDR3 is TGTGCCAGCAGTTTAGAGCACGGCAGGGATTTTGAAAAACTGTTTTTT. It translates to CASSLEHGRDFEKLFF.

This chain uses TRBV20-1 with TRBJ1-6; D remains unclear. Germline CDR1 reads DFQATT; CDR2 reads SNEGSKA (reference sequence). Trimming took off 0 bases at V and 3 bases at J, with 15 bases between the two ends. The CDR3 covers 17 residues. The DNA for the CDR3 is TGCAGTGCTAGAGATCCGGTTTCAGTCCTCTATAATTCACCCCTCCACTTT. This codes for CSARDPVSVLYNSPLHF.

The chain is built from TRBV6-1 and TRBJ2-2; 8 bases map to TRBD2. The CDR3 totals 15 residues. In germline, CDR1 is MNHNS, CDR2 SASEGT. Germline trimming cut 3 bases from V and 6 bases from J; bases unmatched to any gene: 6. The CDR3 DNA reads as TGTGCCAGCAGTGATGGGACTAGTTCACCCGGGGAGCTGTTTTTT. Protein sequence: CASSDGTSSPGELFF.

The rearrangement joins TRBV20-1 to TRBJ2-1; 7 nucleotides line up with TRBD1. The CDR3 is made up of 16 amino acids. J gave up 8 bases and V 0 bases, and 13 bases lay outside the gene matches. CDR1 and CDR2 (germline): DFQATT, SNEGSKA (reference sequence). CDR3 amino acids: CSAREYDRVILDEQFF. The CDR3 DNA reads as TGCAGTGCTAGAGAATATGACAGGGTGATTTTGGATGAGCAGTTCTTC.

The chain links TRBV19 to TRBJ1-1; D perhaps matches TRBD1 (6 bases). The CDR3 sequence is 17 residues long. Trimming cost V 1 base and J 2 bases, with 17 bases left between them. The germline V gene has CDR1 LNHDA and CDR2 SQIVND (reference sequence). The CDR3 nucleotides read TGTGCCAGTAGTATAGGTGGCGAGACGACAGGCAACACTGAAGCTTTCTTT. Translated, it gives CASSIGGETTGNTEAFF.